What follows are 15 T cell receptor beta chains derived from one specimen sequenced in a study of OX40 agonist ivuxolimab in advanced cancers. Assay used: immunoSEQ multiplex PCR; TCRdb lists only in-frame clones, some missing. The sample has some 46,000 clones, around 85% seen once. The material sequenced was CD4+ or CD8+ T cells sorted from blood, taken in a trial of the OX40 agonist ivuxolimab. These receptors originate from an adult with an advanced solid tumor such as melanoma, head and neck, liver or kidney cancer.

In this sample, this clone turned up once. The genes are TRBV5-1 and TRBJ1-1; 8 positions match TRBD1. This CDR3 is built from 14 residues. Germline lookup yields CDR1 SGHRS and CDR2 YFSETQ. After removal of 5 bases from V and 0 bases from J, the junction contained 3 bases not matched to a gene. The CDR3 DNA sequence: TGCGCCAGCAGATACAGGGGGATGAACACTGAAGCTTTCTTT. This encodes CASRYRGMNTEAFF.

The rearrangement uses TRBV29-1 and TRBJ2-6; perhaps TRBD1 as D (6 bases). Germline V gene sequence: CDR1 SQVTM, CDR2 ANQGSEA. This CDR3 region has 16 residues. Trimming took 4 bases from V and 0 from J, leaving 13 bases between them. This chain's CDR3 is CSVGKGESSGANVLTF. Written as DNA, the CDR3 is TGCAGCGTTGGTAAGGGGGAAAGCTCTGGGGCCAACGTCCTGACTTTC.

The genes are TRBV7-9 and TRBJ2-3, with TRBD2 matching over 14 bases. The junction had 6 bases not matched to a gene; V was cut back by 5 bases and J by 2 bases. Germline CDR1 SEHNR, CDR2 FQNEAQ (reference sequence). This CDR3 is 17 amino acids long. The CDR3 reads CASSRGLAGGATDTQYF. CDR3 coding DNA: TGTGCCAGCAGCCGAGGACTAGCGGGAGGAGCCACAGATACGCAGTATTTT.

The rearrangement joins TRBV28 to TRBJ2-1, with D possibly matching TRBD1 (6 bases). The CDR3 is 14 residues long. With 6 bases removed from V and 6 bases from J, the gap between germline ends came to 15 bases. Germline CDR1 and CDR2: MDHEN and SYDVKM. CDR3 sequence (DNA): TGTGCCAGCAGGCAGGGGCGAAGTCCCAATGAGCAGTTCTTC. Its translation is CASRQGRSPNEQFF.

The chain has TRBV6-5 and TRBJ2-1, with D possibly TRBD2 on 6 matching bases. Trimming removed 8 bases from V and 8 bases from J, with 16 bases in between. CDR3 size: 13 residues. Germline V CDR1 and CDR2: MNHEY, SVGAGI. Written as DNA, the CDR3 is TGTGCCAGCCGGGACTTCTTTAGCGATGAGCAGTTCTTC. Encoded protein: CASRDFFSDEQFF.

The CDR3 here is CASSAGQGGNQPQHF. The CDR3, as DNA: TGCGCCAGCAGTGCCGGACAGGGTGGCAATCAGCCCCAGCATTTT. The chain recombines TRBV4-1 with TRBJ1-5, with TRBD1 matching over 8 bases. The CDR3 length is 15 residues. V lost 6 bases and J lost 2; bases outside the gene matches: 6. CDR1 is MGHRA, CDR2 YSYEKL, per germline.

This chain uses TRBV19 with TRBJ2-4; 14 nucleotides match TRBD2. Germline CDR1 and CDR2: LNHDA and SQIVND (reference sequence). Unmatched junction bases numbered 6, after V lost 5 bases and J lost 6 bases. This CDR3 is built from 16 residues. CDR3 in amino acids: CASSSRLAGGPNIQYF. The CDR3 coding sequence is TGTGCCAGTAGTTCCCGACTAGCGGGAGGGCCAAACATTCAGTACTTC.

This clone has a handful of counts. The genes are TRBV28 and TRBJ1-5, with D unresolved. Germline V gene lookup returns CDR1 MDHEN and CDR2 SYDVKM. V was pared by 6 bases and J by 1 base, with 7 bases between. The CDR3 contains 13 residues. CDR3 DNA sequence: TGTGCCAGCAGGGTGGGGAGCAATCAGCCCCAGCATTTT. The encoded protein is CASRVGSNQPQHF.

A note on this clone: Germline and junction disagree at one end, which may indicate a read error. The chain employs TRBV5-1 and TRBJ1-5, with D unclear. The CDR3 is 15 amino acids. CDR1 is SGHRS, CDR2 YFSETQ, per germline. CDR3 loop: CASRLGWGSNQPQHF. The DNA for the CDR3 is TGCGCCAGCAGATTGGGATGGGGAAGCAATCAGCCCCAGCATTTT.

The chain combines TRBV29-1 with TRBJ1-2; D gene ambiguous. CDR1 is SQVTM, CDR2 ANQGSEA, per germline. The CDR3 covers 8 residues. V lost 7 bases and J lost 4, with 1 base in between. This chain's CDR3 is CSAYGYTF. The CDR3 region has the DNA TGCAGCGCCTATGGCTACACCTTC.

This chain uses TRBV10-1 with TRBJ2-5; possibly TRBD2 for D (6 bases). The assigned J gene may be wrong: the sequence end matches TRBJ2-7 better. This CDR3 is built from 13 residues. Germline CDR1 is WNHNN and CDR2 is SYGVQD (reference sequence). The CDR3 bases are TGCGCCAGCAGTGAGGTGGGAGCGGGCGAGCAGTACTTC. Residues: CASSEVGAGEQYF.

V and J are TRBV10-3 and TRBJ2-2; the D is unclear. Trimming removed 4 bases at V and 1 base at J, with 7 bases between. CDR3 length equals 14 residues. Germline CDR1 ENHRY, CDR2 SYGVKD. This CDR3 reads CAISGSLNTGELFF. CDR3 in DNA: TGTGCCATCAGTGGGTCACTGAACACCGGGGAGCTGTTTTTT.

The chain employs TRBV7-3 and TRBJ2-7; D may match TRBD1 or TRBD2 (5 bases each). V lost 5 bases to trimming and J lost 3 bases, with 17 bases between them. Germline V lookup: CDR1 SGHTA, CDR2 FQGTGA. This CDR3 has 15 amino acids. The CDR3 DNA reads TGTGCCAGCAGCCCGGGGCCGGGTAGGGACTACGAGCAGTACTTC. Amino acid sequence: CASSPGPGRDYEQYF.

The chain is built from TRBV6-5 and TRBJ2-7; unclear D gene. The germline CDR1 and CDR2 sequences are MNHEY and SVGAGI. With 6 bases removed from V and 3 bases from J, the gap between germline ends came to 12 bases. The CDR3 runs to 13 residues. The CDR3 protein is CASSFGSIYEQYF. The DNA of the CDR3 is TGTGCCAGCAGCTTTGGATCGATCTACGAGCAGTACTTC.

This chain joins TRBV7-9 and TRBJ2-7; perhaps TRBD1 as D (6 bases). The germline gives CDR1 SEHNR, CDR2 FQNEAQ (reference sequence). Trimming stripped 5 bases from V and 6 bases from J, with 11 bases between. The CDR3 covers 12 residues. The CDR3: CASSPQGLEQYF. In DNA form, the CDR3 reads TGTGCCAGCAGCCCCCAGGGGCTCGAGCAGTACTTC.